These T cell receptor beta chains were read from a single sample in a study of shared clonotypes between healthy human individuals. The table came from immunoSEQ multiplex PCR; TCRdb's copy has only in-frame clones and leaves some out. Among more than 2 million clones, approximately 92% were seen once, and the ten largest hold 1.5% to 2%. Sequencing input: naive CD8+ T cells from PBMCs. The receptors derive from a young man in good health. Some clones in this sample may be carry-over from other donors' samples. The CDR3 runs from the conserved cysteine through the conserved F or W. The D gene is left open where the match is weak. Clone size is shown for a subset of rows, as once, few, many or a class of expanded clone.

>TRBV7-6|-|TRBJ2-3|-
CASSSRSPDTQYF
TGTGCCAGCAGCTCCCGGAGCCCAGATACGCAGTATTTT
>TRBV7-9|-|TRBJ1-2|TRBD1
CASSFRDRGLDGYTF
TGTGCCAGCAGCTTCAGGGACAGGGGGCTAGATGGCTACACCTTC
>TRBV6-1|-|TRBJ1-2|-
CASSGVFTGTLGYTF
TGTGCCAGCAGTGGCGTATTTACCGGGACTCTTGGCTACACCTTC
>TRBV4-3|-|TRBJ2-3|-
CASSQDPPGTNTDTQYF
TGCGCCAGCAGCCAAGATCCCCCGGGGACCAACACAGATACGCAGTATTTT
>TRBV13|-|TRBJ2-7|TRBD2
CASSSSLKTSGLTYEQYF
TGTGCCAGCAGCTCCTCCTTAAAGACTAGCGGGTTAACCTACGAGCAGTACTTC
>TRBV19|-|TRBJ1-3|-
CASSVFGGAGSGNTIYF
TGTGCCAGTAGTGTCTTCGGCGGCGCCGGCTCTGGAAACACCATATATTTT
>TRBV29-1|-|TRBJ2-4|TRBD2
CSVLLADGIQYF
TGCAGCGTCCTGCTAGCGGACGGCATTCAGTACTTC
>TRBV11-2|-|TRBJ2-5|-
CASSPREVQETQYF
TGTGCCAGCAGCCCCCGAGAGGTTCAAGAGACCCAGTACTTC
>TRBV9|-|TRBJ2-6|-
CASSRAGSGANVLTF
TGTGCCAGCAGCCGTGCCGGCTCTGGGGCCAACGTCCTGACTTTC
>TRBV4-3|once|TRBJ1-2|-
CASSQDPGGGPHYGYTF
TGCGCCAGCAGCCAAGATCCTGGCGGCGGTCCTCACTATGGCTACACCTTC
>TRBV11-2|-|TRBJ1-1|-
CASSLAGGTEAFF
TGTGCCAGCAGCTTAGCTGGCGGCACTGAAGCTTTCTTT
>TRBV9|-|TRBJ2-3|-
CASSGGQRASTDTQYF
TGTGCCAGCAGCGGAGGACAGCGAGCTAGCACAGATACGCAGTATTTT
>TRBV19|-|TRBJ2-7|TRBD2
CASSKREANYEQYF
TGTGCCAGTAGTAAGCGGGAGGCCAACTACGAGCAGTACTTC
>TRBV19|-|TRBJ2-1|TRBD1
CASSISGQGSYNEQFF
TGTGCCAGTAGTATATCCGGACAGGGCTCCTACAATGAGCAGTTCTTC
>TRBV10-3|-|TRBJ2-2|TRBD2
CAISMTSGRARDTGELFF
TGTGCCATCAGTATGACTAGCGGGAGGGCCAGGGACACCGGGGAGCTGTTTTTT
>TRBV15|-|TRBJ1-5|-
CATSRDGGMSNQPQHF
TGTGCCACCAGCAGAGACGGGGGTATGAGCAATCAGCCCCAGCATTTT
>TRBV27|-|TRBJ1-2|-
CASSSRTEDAYGYTF
TGTGCCAGCAGCTCCCGGACGGAAGACGCCTATGGCTACACCTTC
>TRBV11-3|-|TRBJ2-1|-
CASSLNPLFGSSYNEQFF
TGTGCCAGCAGCTTAAACCCTCTTTTCGGGAGCTCCTACAATGAGCAGTTCTTC
>TRBV7-3|once|TRBJ2-5|TRBD1
CASSSGTGLTETQYF
TGTGCCAGCAGCTCCGGGACAGGGCTCACAGAGACCCAGTACTTC
>TRBV19|few|TRBJ1-3|-
CASSPVWNAYSGNTIYF
TGTGCCAGTAGTCCCGTTTGGAATGCCTACTCTGGAAACACCATATATTTT
>TRBV27|-|TRBJ2-7|-
CASSSNQGYEQYF
TGTGCCAGCAGTTCCAACCAGGGCTACGAGCAGTACTTC
>TRBV6-6|-|TRBJ1-1|-
CASSYFTGINTEAFF
TGTGCCAGCAGTTACTTCACAGGGATTAACACTGAAGCTTTCTTT
>TRBV11-1|-|TRBJ2-1|-
CASSLVYPLGGNYNEQFF
TGTGCCAGCAGCTTAGTATATCCCCTCGGGGGAAATTACAATGAGCAGTTCTTC
>TRBV27|-|TRBJ1-4|TRBD1
CARGQGANEKLFF
TGTGCCAGGGGACAGGGGGCTAATGAAAAACTGTTTTTT
>TRBV5-6|-|TRBJ2-7|-
CASSLASLGWGEQYF
TGTGCCAGCAGCTTGGCCTCGCTTGGCTGGGGCGAGCAGTACTTC
>TRBV15|-|TRBJ1-5|TRBD1
CATSRDSPPGGNHSNQPQHF
TGTGCCACCAGCAGAGATTCCCCCCCAGGGGGAAATCATAGCAATCAGCCCCAGCATTTT
>TRBV19|once|TRBJ2-2|-
CASTRAGELFF
TGTGCCAGTACTCGTGCCGGGGAGCTGTTTTTT
>TRBV7-3|-|TRBJ2-3|-
CASSLIAADTQYF
TGTGCCAGCAGCTTAATTGCAGCAGATACGCAGTATTTT
>TRBV27|-|TRBJ2-3|-
CASSFADTQYF
TGTGCCAGCAGTTTTGCAGATACGCAGTATTTT
>TRBV2|-|TRBJ2-3|-
CASSEGGKGVTDTQYF
TGTGCCAGCAGTGAAGGAGGGAAGGGGGTGACAGATACGCAGTATTTT
>TRBV7-9|-|TRBJ2-7|TRBD2
CASSLGVLAGNSYEQYF
TGTGCCAGCAGCCTTGGGGTTTTAGCGGGAAACTCCTACGAGCAGTACTTC
>TRBV7-2|-|TRBJ2-7|-
CASSKRGGGNSYEQYF
TGTGCCAGCAGCAAAAGGGGGGGCGGGAACTCCTACGAGCAGTACTTC
>TRBV10-3|-|TRBJ2-1|TRBD1
CAIGTGDYNEQFF
TGTGCCATAGGGACAGGGGACTACAATGAGCAGTTCTTC
>TRBV5-4|-|TRBJ1-2|-
CASSLGPENGAGYTF
TGTGCCAGCAGCTTGGGACCCGAGAATGGGGCGGGCTACACCTTC
>TRBV5-3|-|TRBJ1-3|-
CARSLDLWAGNTIYF
TGTGCCAGAAGCTTGGATTTGTGGGCTGGAAACACCATATATTTT
>TRBV7-8|-|TRBJ2-5|-
CASSSTPGILRETQYF
TGTGCCAGCAGCTCCACTCCCGGGATCCTTAGAGAGACCCAGTACTTC
>TRBV9|-|TRBJ2-1|TRBD2
CASSVDSGLALYNEQFF
TGTGCCAGCAGCGTAGACTCTGGACTAGCGCTCTACAATGAGCAGTTCTTC
>TRBV27|-|TRBJ1-1|TRBD1
CASSLSFRLVELGDSEAFF
TGTGCCAGCAGTTTATCGTTCCGCCTAGTCGAACTCGGGGACAGTGAAGCTTTCTTT
>TRBV28|-|TRBJ2-7|TRBD1
CASSTRDRGFSYEQYF
TGTGCCAGCAGCACGCGGGACAGGGGTTTCTCCTACGAGCAGTACTTC
>TRBV9|-|TRBJ1-2|TRBD1
CASRDRLNYGYTF
TGTGCCTCCCGGGACAGACTCAACTATGGCTACACCTTC
>TRBV27|-|TRBJ2-7|TRBD1
CASSEGTGLDEQYF
TGTGCCAGCAGCGAAGGGACAGGGTTGGACGAGCAGTACTTC
>TRBV19|-|TRBJ1-1|-
CASSILQGLNTEAFF
TGTGCCAGTAGTATCCTACAGGGTTTGAACACTGAAGCTTTCTTT
>TRBV9|few|TRBJ1-3|-
CASSVFSSGNTIYF
TGTGCCAGCAGCGTGTTCAGCTCTGGAAACACCATATATTTT
>TRBV5-5|-|TRBJ1-3|-
CASSPWTGPPNWGNTIYF
TGTGCCAGCAGCCCCTGGACGGGCCCGCCGAATTGGGGAAACACCATATATTTT
>TRBV11-2|-|TRBJ2-1|-
CASSLVGGREQFF
TGTGCCAGCAGCTTAGTCGGAGGTAGGGAGCAGTTCTTC
>TRBV5-1|-|TRBJ2-7|TRBD2
CASSLAGGPGEDHEQYF
TGCGCCAGCAGCTTAGCGGGAGGGCCTGGAGAGGATCACGAGCAGTACTTC
>TRBV28|once|TRBJ2-3|-
CASSSHRDKSTDTQYF
TGTGCCAGCAGTTCGCACCGGGACAAAAGCACAGATACGCAGTATTTT
>TRBV11-2|-|TRBJ1-2|-
CASSPQQILANYGYTF
TGTGCCAGCAGCCCTCAACAAATCCTAGCTAACTATGGCTACACCTTC